This entry concerns a single T cell receptor (beta chain). The data belong to a study of blood T cell repertoires in COVID-19. Study information: In each case, the material was cDNA or gDNA derived from T cells, B-cell-depleted T cells, or PBMCs.

Recruits, aged about 18 to 100 years, lived in 24 US areas. Cohort allocation depended upon clinical history that participants reported. Exposed participants came across a COVID-19 case within 2 weeks before study entry. The method was immunoSEQ multiplex PCR; TCRdb's version includes in-frame clones alone and lacks a portion of them. Of 200,000 or so clones listed, about four fifths are singletons. The germline V gene encodes CDR1 MDHEN and CDR2 SYDVKM. Trimming left V 7 bases short and J 3 bases short, with 9 bases between. This CDR3 is built from 12 residues. The V call is TRBV28, the J call TRBJ1-2, with no clear D. This TCR was sampled from a woman aged 45-59 years who had been exposed to COVID-19. The source material was PBMCs or T cells enriched from blood (not recorded which). The CDR3 reads CASTREDYGYTF. The CDR3 DNA follows: TGTGCCAGCACGAGGGAGGACTATGGCTACACCTTC.